The subject of this entry is one T cell receptor (beta chain). As yet, its antigen is unknown. The table came from immunoSEQ multiplex PCR; TCRdb's copy has only in-frame clones and leaves some out. The sample includes some 2,400,000 clones, approximately 95% of them seen just once. These data are taken from a study of shared clonotypes between healthy human individuals. Findings of the study overall: Approximately 5.4% of naive CD4 clonotypes were common to a few donors.

This CDR3 contains 14 residues. In germline, CDR1 is SGHDT, CDR2 YYEEEE. V was shortened by 2 bases and J by 4 bases, with 9 bases between the two germline ends. The V gene is TRBV5-6, the J gene TRBJ1-4; D possibly corresponds to TRBD1 (6 bases). The receptor comes from a man aged 18 to 30 in good health. Sequencing was performed on naive CD4+ T cells sorted from blood. Subset reported: CD45RA+ positively selected. The chain's CDR3 is CASSFGQINEKLFF. The CDR3 nucleotides read TGTGCCAGCAGCTTCGGACAGATTAATGAAAAACTGTTTTTT.